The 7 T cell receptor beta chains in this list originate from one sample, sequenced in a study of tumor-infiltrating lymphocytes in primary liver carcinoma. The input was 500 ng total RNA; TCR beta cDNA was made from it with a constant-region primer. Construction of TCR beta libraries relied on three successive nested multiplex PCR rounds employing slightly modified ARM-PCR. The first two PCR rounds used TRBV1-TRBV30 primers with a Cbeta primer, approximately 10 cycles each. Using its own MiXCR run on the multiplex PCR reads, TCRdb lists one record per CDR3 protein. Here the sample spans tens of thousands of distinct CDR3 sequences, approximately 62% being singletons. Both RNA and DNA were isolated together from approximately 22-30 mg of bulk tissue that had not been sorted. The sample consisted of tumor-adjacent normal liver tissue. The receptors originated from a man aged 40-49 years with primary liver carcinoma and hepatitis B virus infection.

This chain's CDR3 is CASSEATRLVTYNEQFF. In nucleotides, the CDR3 is TGTGCCAGCAGTGAAGCTACTCGGTTGGTCACCTACAATGAGCAGTTCTTC. The V call is TRBV2, the J call TRBJ2-1; D gene unclear. This CDR3 region has 17 residues. V lost 0 bases, J lost 2 bases, and 14 bases lay in between. The germline CDR1 and CDR2 sequences are SNHLY and FYNNEI.

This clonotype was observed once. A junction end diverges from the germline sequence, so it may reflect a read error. CDR3 loop: CVSSPLEGNYGYTF. In nucleotides, the CDR3 is TGTGTCAGCAGCCCCTTAGAAGGGAACTATGGCTACACCTTC. The gene calls are TRBV4-2 and TRBJ1-2, with unresolved D. The CDR3 consists of 14 residues. Germline values: CDR1 LGHNA, CDR2 YNFKEQ.

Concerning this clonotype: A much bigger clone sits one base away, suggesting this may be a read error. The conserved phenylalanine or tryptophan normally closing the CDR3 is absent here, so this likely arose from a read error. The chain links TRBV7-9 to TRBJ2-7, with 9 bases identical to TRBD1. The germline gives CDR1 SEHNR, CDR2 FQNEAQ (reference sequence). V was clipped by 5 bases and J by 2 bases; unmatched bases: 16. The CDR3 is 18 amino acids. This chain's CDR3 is CASSRTGTGSAAAYEQYL. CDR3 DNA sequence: TGTGCCAGCAGCCGTACCGGGACAGGGTCGGCCGCCGCCTACGAGCAGTACCTC.

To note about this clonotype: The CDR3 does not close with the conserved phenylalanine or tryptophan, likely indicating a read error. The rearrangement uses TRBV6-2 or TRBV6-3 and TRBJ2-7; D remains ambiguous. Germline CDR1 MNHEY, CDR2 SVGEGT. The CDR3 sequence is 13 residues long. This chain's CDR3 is CASSPGRTYGQYL. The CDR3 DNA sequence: TGTGCCAGCAGTCCGGGCAGAACCTACGGGCAGTACCTC.

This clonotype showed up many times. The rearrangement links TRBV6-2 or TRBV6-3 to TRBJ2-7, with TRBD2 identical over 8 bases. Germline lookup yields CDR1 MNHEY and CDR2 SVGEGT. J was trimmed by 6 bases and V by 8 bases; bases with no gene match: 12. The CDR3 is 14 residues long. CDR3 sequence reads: CASSTGTRYVEQYF. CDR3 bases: TGTGCCAGCTCCACCGGGACTAGATATGTCGAGCAGTACTTC.

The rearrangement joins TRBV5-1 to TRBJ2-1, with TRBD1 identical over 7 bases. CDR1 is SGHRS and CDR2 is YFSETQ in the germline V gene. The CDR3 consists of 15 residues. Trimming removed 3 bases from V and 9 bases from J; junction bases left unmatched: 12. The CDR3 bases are TGCGCCAGCAGCTGGACCGGGACAGACTATAGTGAGCAGTTCTTC. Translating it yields CASSWTGTDYSEQFF. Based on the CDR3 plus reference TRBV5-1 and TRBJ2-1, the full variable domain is KAGVTQTPRYLIKTRGQQVTLSCSPISGHRSVSWYQQTPGQGLQFLFEYFSETQRNKGNFPGRFSGRQFSNSRSEMNVSTLELGDSALYLCASSWTGTDYSEQFFGPGTRLTVL.

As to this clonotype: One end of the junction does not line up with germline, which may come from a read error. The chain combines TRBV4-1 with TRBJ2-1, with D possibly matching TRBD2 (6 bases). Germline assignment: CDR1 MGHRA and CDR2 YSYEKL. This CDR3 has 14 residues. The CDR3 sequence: CANSQVEGRNEQFF. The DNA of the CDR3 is TGCGCCAACAGCCAAGTTGAGGGGAGGAATGAGCAGTTCTTC.